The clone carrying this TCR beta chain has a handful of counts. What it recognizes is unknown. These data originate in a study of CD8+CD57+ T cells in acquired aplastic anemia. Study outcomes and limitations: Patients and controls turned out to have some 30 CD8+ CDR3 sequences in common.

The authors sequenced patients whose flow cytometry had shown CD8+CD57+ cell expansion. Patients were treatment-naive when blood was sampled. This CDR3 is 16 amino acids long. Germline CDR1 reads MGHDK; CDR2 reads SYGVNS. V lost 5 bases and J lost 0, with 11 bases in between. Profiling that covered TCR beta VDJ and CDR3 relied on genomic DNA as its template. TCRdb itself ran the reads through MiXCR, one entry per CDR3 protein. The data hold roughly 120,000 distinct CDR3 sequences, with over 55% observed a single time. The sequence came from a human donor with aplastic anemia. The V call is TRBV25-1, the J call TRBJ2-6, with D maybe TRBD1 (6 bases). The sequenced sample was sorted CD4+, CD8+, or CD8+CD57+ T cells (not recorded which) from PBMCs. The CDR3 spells CASSPGQSSGANVLTF. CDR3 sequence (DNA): TGTGCCAGCAGTCCGGGACAAAGCTCTGGGGCCAACGTCCTGACTTTC.